The TCR beta chain described here comes from a study of shared clonotypes between healthy human individuals. TCRdb's table, derived via immunoSEQ multiplex PCR, lists solely in-frame clones and lacks some. Among 2 million to 2.5 million clones, over 85% were seen once, and the ten largest hold 0.39%. The V segment lost 5 bases and the J segment 1 base; nucleotides outside the gene matches: 5. CDR1 and CDR2 (germline): SGHTA, FQGNSA. The CDR3 length is 15 residues. The split of CD4+ cells yielded CD45RA+ naive and CD45RA-negative memory subsets. Sequenced sample: naive CD4+ T cells from PBMCs. This sample's subset: CD45RA+ positively selected. The receptor was derived from a man aged 18 to 35 in good health. Some clones in this sample may be carry-over from other donors' samples. V is TRBV7-2 and J is TRBJ2-5; 9 bases agree with TRBD1. The CDR3 here is CASSVQGARQETQYF. CDR3 nucleotide sequence: TGTGCCAGCAGCGTACAGGGGGCGCGCCAAGAGACCCAGTACTTC. The variable domain in full, completed from reference TRBV7-2 and TRBJ2-5, reads GAGVSQSPSNKVTEKGKDVELRCDPISGHTALYWYRQSLGQGLEFLIYFQGNSAPDKSGLPSDRFSAERTGGSVSTLTIQRTQQEDSAVYLCASSVQGARQETQYFGPGTRLLVL.